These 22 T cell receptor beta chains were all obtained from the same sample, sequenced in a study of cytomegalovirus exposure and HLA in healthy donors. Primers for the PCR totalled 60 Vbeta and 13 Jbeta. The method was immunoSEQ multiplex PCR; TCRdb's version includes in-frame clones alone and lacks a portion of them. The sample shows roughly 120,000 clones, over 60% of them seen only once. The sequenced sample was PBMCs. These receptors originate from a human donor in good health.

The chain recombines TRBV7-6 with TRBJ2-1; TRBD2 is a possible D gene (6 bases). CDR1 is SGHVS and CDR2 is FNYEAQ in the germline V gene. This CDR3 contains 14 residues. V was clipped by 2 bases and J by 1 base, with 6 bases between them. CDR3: CASSLLASYNEQFF. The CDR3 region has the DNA TGTGCCAGCAGCTTACTAGCGTCCTACAATGAGCAGTTCTTC. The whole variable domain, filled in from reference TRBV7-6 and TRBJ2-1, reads GAGVSQSPRYKVTKRGQDVALRCDPISGHVSLYWYRQALGQGPEFLTYFNYEAQQDKSGLPNDRFSAERPEGSISTLTIQRTEQRDSAMYRCASSLLASYNEQFFGPGTRLTVL.

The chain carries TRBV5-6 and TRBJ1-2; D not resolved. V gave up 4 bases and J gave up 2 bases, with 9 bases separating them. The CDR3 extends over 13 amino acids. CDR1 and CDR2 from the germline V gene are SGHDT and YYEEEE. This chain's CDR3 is CASSAYSNYGYTF. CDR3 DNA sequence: TGTGCCAGCAGCGCCTACAGCAACTATGGCTACACCTTC.

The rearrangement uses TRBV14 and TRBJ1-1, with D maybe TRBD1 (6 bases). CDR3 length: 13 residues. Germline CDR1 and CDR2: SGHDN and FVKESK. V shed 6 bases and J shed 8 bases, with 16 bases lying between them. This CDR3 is CASRQGQRGEAFF. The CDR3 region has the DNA TGTGCCAGCAGACAGGGACAAAGGGGGGAAGCTTTCTTT. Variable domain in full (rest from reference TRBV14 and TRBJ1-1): EAGVTQFPSHSVIEKGQTVTLRCDPISGHDNLYWYRRVMGKEIKFLLHFVKESKQDESGMPNNRFLAERTGGTYSTLKVQPAELEDSGVYFCASRQGQRGEAFFGQGTRLTVV.

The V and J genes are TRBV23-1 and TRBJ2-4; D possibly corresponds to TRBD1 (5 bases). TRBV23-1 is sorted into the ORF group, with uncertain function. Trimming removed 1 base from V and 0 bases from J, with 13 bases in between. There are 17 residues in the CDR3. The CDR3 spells CASSQFDRDGAKNIQYF. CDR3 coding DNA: TGCGCCAGCAGTCAATTCGACAGAGATGGAGCCAAAAACATTCAGTACTTC.

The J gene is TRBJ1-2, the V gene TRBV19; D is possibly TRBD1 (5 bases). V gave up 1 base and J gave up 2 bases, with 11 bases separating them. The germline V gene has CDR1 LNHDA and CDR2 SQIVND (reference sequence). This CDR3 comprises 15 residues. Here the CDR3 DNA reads TGTGCCAGTAGTATAGTAGGGCAGGGCAACTATGGCTACACCTTC. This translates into CASSIVGQGNYGYTF.

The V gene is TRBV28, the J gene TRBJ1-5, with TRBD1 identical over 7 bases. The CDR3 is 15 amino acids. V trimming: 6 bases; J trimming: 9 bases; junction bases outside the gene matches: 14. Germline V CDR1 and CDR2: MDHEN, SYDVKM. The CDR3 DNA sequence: TGTGCCAGCAGCCCCGGACAGGAAGACTTATTGCCCCAGCATTTT. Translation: CASSPGQEDLLPQHF.

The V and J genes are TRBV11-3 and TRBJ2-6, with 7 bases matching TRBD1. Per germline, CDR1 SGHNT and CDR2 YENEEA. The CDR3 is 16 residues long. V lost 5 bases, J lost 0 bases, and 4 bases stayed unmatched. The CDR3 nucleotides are TGTGCCAGCAGCCGACAGGGCAACTCTGGGGCCAACGTCCTGACTTTC. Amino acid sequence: CASSRQGNSGANVLTF.

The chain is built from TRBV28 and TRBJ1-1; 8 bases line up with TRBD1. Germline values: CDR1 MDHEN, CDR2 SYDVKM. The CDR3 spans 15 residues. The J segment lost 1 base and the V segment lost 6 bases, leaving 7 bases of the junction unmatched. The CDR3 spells CASSGMGQANTEAFF. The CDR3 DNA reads TGTGCCAGCAGCGGGATGGGACAGGCGAACACTGAAGCTTTCTTT.

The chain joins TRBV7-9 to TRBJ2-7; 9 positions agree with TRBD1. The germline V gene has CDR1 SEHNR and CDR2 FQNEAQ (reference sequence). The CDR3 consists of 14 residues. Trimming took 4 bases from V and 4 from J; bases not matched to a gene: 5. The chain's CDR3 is CASSSGQGTYEQYF. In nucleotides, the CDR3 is TGTGCCAGCAGCTCGGGACAGGGTACATACGAGCAGTACTTC.

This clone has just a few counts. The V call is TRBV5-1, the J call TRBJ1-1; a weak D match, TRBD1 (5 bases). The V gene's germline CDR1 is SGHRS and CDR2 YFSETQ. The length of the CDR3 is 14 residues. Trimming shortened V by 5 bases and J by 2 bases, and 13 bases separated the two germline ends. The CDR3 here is CASRETAGNTEAFF. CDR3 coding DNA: TGCGCCAGCAGAGAGACAGCGGGTAACACTGAAGCTTTCTTT.

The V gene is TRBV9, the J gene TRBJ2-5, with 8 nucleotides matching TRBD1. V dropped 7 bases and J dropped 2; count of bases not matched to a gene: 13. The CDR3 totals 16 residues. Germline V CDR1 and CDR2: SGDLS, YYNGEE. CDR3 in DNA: TGTGCCAGCGCCGGAGGACAGGGTGGCATTCAAGAGACCCAGTACTTC. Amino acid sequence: CASAGGQGGIQETQYF.

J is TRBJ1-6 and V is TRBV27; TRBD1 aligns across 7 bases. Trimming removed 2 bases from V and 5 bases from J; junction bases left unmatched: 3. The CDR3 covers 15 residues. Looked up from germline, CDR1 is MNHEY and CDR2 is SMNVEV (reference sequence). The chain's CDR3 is CASSLRDSDNSPLHF. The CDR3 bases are TGTGCCAGCAGTTTACGGGACAGTGATAATTCACCCCTCCACTTT.

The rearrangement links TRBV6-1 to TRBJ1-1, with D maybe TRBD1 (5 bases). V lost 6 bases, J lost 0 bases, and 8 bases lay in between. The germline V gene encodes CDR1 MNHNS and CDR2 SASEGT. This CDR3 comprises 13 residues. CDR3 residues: CASRSQVNTEAFF. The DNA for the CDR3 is TGTGCCAGCAGATCACAGGTGAACACTGAAGCTTTCTTT.

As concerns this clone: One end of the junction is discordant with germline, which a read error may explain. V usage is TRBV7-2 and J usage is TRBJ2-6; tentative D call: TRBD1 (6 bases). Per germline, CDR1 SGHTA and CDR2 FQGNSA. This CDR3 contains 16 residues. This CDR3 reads CASSLRSGAGANGLTF. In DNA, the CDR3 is TGTGCCAGCAGCTTACGGTCAGGGGCTGGGGCCAACGGCCTGACTTTC.

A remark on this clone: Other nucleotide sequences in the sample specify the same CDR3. The CDR3 DNA sequence: TGTGCCAGCAACGATACGGACAGGGTGAACACTGAAGCTTTCTTT. Translating gives CASNDTDRVNTEAFF. The J gene is TRBJ1-1, the V gene TRBV5-6; 8 bases line up with TRBD1. The CDR3 extends over 15 amino acids. Losses at the gene ends were 6 bases for V and 0 bases for J; bases not matched to a gene: 7. Germline V gene data show CDR1 as SGHDT and CDR2 as YYEEEE.

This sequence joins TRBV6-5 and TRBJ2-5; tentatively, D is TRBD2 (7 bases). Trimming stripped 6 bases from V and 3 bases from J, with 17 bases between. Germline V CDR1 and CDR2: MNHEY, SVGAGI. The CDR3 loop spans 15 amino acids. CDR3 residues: CASSGGGSGEETQYF. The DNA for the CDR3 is TGTGCCAGCAGCGGGGGCGGGAGCGGTGAAGAGACCCAGTACTTC.

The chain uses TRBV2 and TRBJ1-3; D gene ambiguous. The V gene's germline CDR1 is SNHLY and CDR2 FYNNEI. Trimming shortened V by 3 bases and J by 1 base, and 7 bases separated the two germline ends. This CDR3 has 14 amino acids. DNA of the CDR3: TGTGCCAGCAGTGATCTAGCGTCTGGAAACACCATATATTTT. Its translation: CASSDLASGNTIYF.

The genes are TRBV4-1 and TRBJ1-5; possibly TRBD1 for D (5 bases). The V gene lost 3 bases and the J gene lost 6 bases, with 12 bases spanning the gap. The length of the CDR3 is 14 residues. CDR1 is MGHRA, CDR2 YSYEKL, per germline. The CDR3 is CASSHGGVGQPQHF. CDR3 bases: TGCGCCAGCAGCCACGGGGGGGTCGGTCAGCCCCAGCATTTT.

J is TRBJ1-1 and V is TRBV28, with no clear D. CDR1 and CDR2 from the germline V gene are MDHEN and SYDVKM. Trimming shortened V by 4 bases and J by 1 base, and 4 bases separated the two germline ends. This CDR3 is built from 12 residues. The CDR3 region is CASSYWNTEAFF. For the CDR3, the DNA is TGTGCCAGCAGTTACTGGAACACTGAAGCTTTCTTT.

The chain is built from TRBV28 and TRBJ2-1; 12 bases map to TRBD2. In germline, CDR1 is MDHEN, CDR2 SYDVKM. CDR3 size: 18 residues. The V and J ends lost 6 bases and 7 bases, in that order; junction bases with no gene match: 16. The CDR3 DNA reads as TGTGCCAGCAGCTCCGGGACAGGAGGCCTAGCGGGAGGGAATGAGCAGTTCTTC. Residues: CASSSGTGGLAGGNEQFF.

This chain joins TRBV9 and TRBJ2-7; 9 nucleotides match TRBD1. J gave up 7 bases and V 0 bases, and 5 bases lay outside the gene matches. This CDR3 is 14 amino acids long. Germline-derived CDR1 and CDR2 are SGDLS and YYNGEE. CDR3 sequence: CASSVAQGAGEQYF. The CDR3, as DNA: TGTGCCAGCAGCGTAGCACAGGGGGCAGGGGAGCAGTACTTC.

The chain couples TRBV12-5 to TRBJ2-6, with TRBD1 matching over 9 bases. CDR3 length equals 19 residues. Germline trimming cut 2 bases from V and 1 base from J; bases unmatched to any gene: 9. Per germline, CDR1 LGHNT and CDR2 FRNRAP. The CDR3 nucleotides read TGTGCTAGTGGTTTGCCCCGGACAGGGGAGGGTTCTGGGGCCAACGTCCTGACTTTC. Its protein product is CASGLPRTGEGSGANVLTF.